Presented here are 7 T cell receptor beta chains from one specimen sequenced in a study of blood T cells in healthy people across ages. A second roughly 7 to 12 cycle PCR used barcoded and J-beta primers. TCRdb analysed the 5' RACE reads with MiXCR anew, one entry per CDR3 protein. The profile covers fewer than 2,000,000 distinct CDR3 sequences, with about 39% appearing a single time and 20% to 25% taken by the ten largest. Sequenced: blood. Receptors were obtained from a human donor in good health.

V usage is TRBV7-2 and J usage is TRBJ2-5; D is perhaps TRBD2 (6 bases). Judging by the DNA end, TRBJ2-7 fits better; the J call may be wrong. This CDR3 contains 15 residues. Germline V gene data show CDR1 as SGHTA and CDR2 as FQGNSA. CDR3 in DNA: TGTGCCAGCAGCTTGACAGCGGGCCCTTACTCCGAGCAGTACTTC. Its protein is CASSLTAGPYSEQYF.

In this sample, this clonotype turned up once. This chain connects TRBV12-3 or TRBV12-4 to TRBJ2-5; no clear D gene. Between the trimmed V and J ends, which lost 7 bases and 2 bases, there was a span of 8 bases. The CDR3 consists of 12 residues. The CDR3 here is CASNTGQETQYF. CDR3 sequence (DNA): TGTGCCAGCAATACCGGGCAAGAGACCCAGTACTTC.

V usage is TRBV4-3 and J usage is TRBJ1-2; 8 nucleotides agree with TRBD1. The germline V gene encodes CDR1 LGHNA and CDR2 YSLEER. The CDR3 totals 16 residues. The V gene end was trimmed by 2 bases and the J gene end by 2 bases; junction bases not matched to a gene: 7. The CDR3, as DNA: TGCGCCAGCAGCCAAATAGACAGGGGACTCAACTATGGCTACACCTTC. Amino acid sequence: CASSQIDRGLNYGYTF.

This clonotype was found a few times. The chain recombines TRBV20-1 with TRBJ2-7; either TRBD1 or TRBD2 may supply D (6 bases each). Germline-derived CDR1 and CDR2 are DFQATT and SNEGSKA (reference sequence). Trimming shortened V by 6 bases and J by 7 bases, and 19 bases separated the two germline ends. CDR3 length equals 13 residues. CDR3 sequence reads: CSAGRTGLKEQYF. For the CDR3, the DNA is TGCAGTGCCGGGAGAACAGGGCTAAAGGAGCAGTACTTC.

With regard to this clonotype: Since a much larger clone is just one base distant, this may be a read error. The CDR3 nucleotides read TGTGCCAGCAGCGAACGGGCCTCTGGGGCCAACGTCCTGGCTTTC. Protein sequence: CASSERASGANVLAF. The chain is built from TRBV12-3 or TRBV12-4 and TRBJ2-6; a weak D match, TRBD1 (5 bases). This CDR3 comprises 15 residues.

The CDR3 sequence is CASSVGGELFF. The CDR3 DNA is TGTGCCAGCAGTGTTGGCGGGGAGCTGTTTTTT. This chain uses TRBV9 with TRBJ2-2, with D hard to call. This CDR3 comprises 11 residues. V dropped 5 bases and J dropped 7 bases, with 6 bases sitting between them. Germline CDR1 SGDLS, CDR2 YYNGEE. Looking up the rest from reference TRBV9 and TRBJ2-2 gives the full variable domain: DSGVTQTPKHLITATGQRVTLRCSPRSGDLSVYWYQQSLDQGLQFLIQYYNGEERAKGNILERFSAQQFPDLHSELNLSSLELGDSALYFCASSVGGELFFGEGSRLTVL.

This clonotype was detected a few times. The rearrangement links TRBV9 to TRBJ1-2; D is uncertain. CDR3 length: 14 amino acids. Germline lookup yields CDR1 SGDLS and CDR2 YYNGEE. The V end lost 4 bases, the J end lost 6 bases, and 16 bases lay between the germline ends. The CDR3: CASSPPLGMDGYTF. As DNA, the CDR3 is TGTGCCAGCAGCCCACCTCTGGGGATGGATGGCTACACCTTC.